This is a list of T cell receptor beta chains from one sample in a study of CXCR4 blockade with PD-1 therapy in pancreatic cancer. TCRdb keeps only in-frame clones here, not all; method: immunoSEQ multiplex PCR. The sample lists 2,500 to 3,500 clones, 39% occurring once. Sample: tumor tissue. The receptors derive from a human donor with pancreatic ductal adenocarcinoma. CDR3s include the opening cysteine and the closing phenylalanine or tryptophan. The D gene is left open where the match is weak. Where a row states a size, it is once, few, many or the class of an expanded clone; other rows omit it.

v_gene: TRBV7-4; j_gene: TRBJ2-7; d_gene: NA; abundance: few; CDR3aa: CASSLEATPNGREQYF; CDR3nt: TGTGCCAGCAGCTTGGAGGCGACTCCAAACGGGCGCGAGCAGTACTTC
v_gene: TRBV14; j_gene: TRBJ1-2; d_gene: NA; abundance: NA; CDR3aa: CASSQLGTENYGYTF; CDR3nt: TGTGCCAGCAGCCAGCTGGGGACCGAAAACTATGGCTACACCTTC
v_gene: TRBV30; j_gene: TRBJ2-1; d_gene: NA; abundance: once; CDR3aa: CAWSARGNEQFF; CDR3nt: TGTGCCTGGAGCGCCAGGGGTAATGAGCAGTTCTTC
v_gene: TRBV10-2; j_gene: TRBJ1-6; d_gene: NA; abundance: NA; CDR3aa: CASSKSSGQGGSPLHF; CDR3nt: TGCGCCAGCAGTAAATCGTCCGGCCAGGGTGGTTCACCCCTCCACTTT
v_gene: TRBV15; j_gene: TRBJ2-6; d_gene: NA; abundance: few; CDR3aa: CATSRVSLNGANVLTF; CDR3nt: TGTGCCACCAGCAGAGTTTCCCTTAATGGGGCCAACGTCCTGACTTTC
v_gene: TRBV19; j_gene: TRBJ2-3; d_gene: NA; abundance: once; CDR3aa: CASSIGNRQRDTQYF; CDR3nt: TGTGCCAGTAGTATAGGTAACCGACAGCGAGATACGCAGTATTTT
v_gene: TRBV30; j_gene: TRBJ1-2; d_gene: NA; abundance: NA; CDR3aa: CAWSVGSFITGYTF; CDR3nt: TGTGCCTGGAGTGTAGGATCTTTTATCACGGGCTACACCTTC
v_gene: TRBV18; j_gene: TRBJ1-5; d_gene: NA; abundance: NA; CDR3aa: CASSPQGMGQPQHF; CDR3nt: TGTGCCAGCTCACCCCAGGGGATGGGGCAGCCCCAGCATTTT
v_gene: TRBV11-3; j_gene: TRBJ2-1; d_gene: NA; abundance: NA; CDR3aa: CASSLGDQGSSYNEQFF; CDR3nt: TGTGCCAGCAGCTTAGGGGACCAGGGAAGCTCCTACAATGAGCAGTTCTTC
v_gene: TRBV11-3; j_gene: TRBJ2-7; d_gene: TRBD1; abundance: medium-sized; CDR3aa: CASSQGGQGRPGYEQYF; CDR3nt: TGTGCCAGCAGCCAAGGGGGACAGGGGCGACCGGGCTACGAGCAGTACTTC
v_gene: TRBV14; j_gene: TRBJ2-1; d_gene: NA; abundance: NA; CDR3aa: CASSQMVAVSEQFF; CDR3nt: TGTGCCAGCAGCCAAATGGTGGCGGTTTCTGAGCAGTTCTTC
v_gene: TRBV11-3; j_gene: TRBJ2-7; d_gene: NA; abundance: medium-sized; CDR3aa: CASSLTQGGYEQYF; CDR3nt: TGTGCCAGCAGCTTAACCCAGGGGGGTTACGAGCAGTACTTC
v_gene: TRBV29-1; j_gene: TRBJ1-2; d_gene: NA; abundance: NA; CDR3aa: CSVEGTLYGYTF; CDR3nt: TGCAGCGTTGAAGGGACTCTCTATGGCTACACCTTC
v_gene: TRBV30; j_gene: TRBJ2-7; d_gene: NA; abundance: NA; CDR3aa: CAWSTGSEQYF; CDR3nt: TGTGCCTGGAGTACAGGGAGCGAGCAGTACTTC
v_gene: TRBV6-7; j_gene: TRBJ2-7; d_gene: TRBD1; abundance: few; CDR3aa: CASSTRDRGTYEQYF; CDR3nt: TGTGCCAGCAGTACCCGGGACAGGGGGACCTACGAGCAGTACTTC
v_gene: TRBV6-8; j_gene: TRBJ2-7; d_gene: NA; abundance: NA; CDR3aa: CASSLGLREQYF; CDR3nt: TGTGCCAGCAGTCTAGGTTTACGCGAGCAGTACTTC
v_gene: TRBV28; j_gene: TRBJ1-1; d_gene: NA; abundance: NA; CDR3aa: CASSPSGTTVGTEAFF; CDR3nt: TGTGCCAGCAGTCCCAGTGGGACGACGGTCGGCACTGAAGCTTTCTTT
v_gene: TRBV11-3; j_gene: TRBJ1-3; d_gene: TRBD1; abundance: medium-sized; CDR3aa: CASKWDSSGNTIYF; CDR3nt: TGTGCCAGCAAGTGGGACAGCTCTGGAAACACCATATATTTT
v_gene: TRBV11-3; j_gene: TRBJ1-2; d_gene: NA; abundance: few; CDR3aa: CASSLRTVGGGYTF; CDR3nt: TGTGCCAGCAGCTTAAGGACGGTCGGGGGTGGCTACACCTTC
v_gene: TRBV11-3; j_gene: TRBJ1-6; d_gene: NA; abundance: few; CDR3aa: CASSPPGQLNSPLHF; CDR3nt: TGTGCCAGCAGCCCTCCTGGACAGCTAAATTCACCCCTCCACTTT
v_gene: TRBV15; j_gene: TRBJ2-7; d_gene: NA; abundance: NA; CDR3aa: CATSRVPDLSYEQYF; CDR3nt: TGTGCCACCAGCAGAGTCCCAGATTTATCCTACGAGCAGTACTTC
v_gene: TRBV19; j_gene: TRBJ2-5; d_gene: NA; abundance: NA; CDR3aa: CASSPGTSPGETQYF; CDR3nt: TGTGCCAGTAGCCCCGGGACATCACCGGGAGAGACCCAGTACTTC
v_gene: TRBV6-8; j_gene: TRBJ1-4; d_gene: NA; abundance: few; CDR3aa: CASSAQPAANEKLFF; CDR3nt: TGTGCCAGCAGTGCTCAGCCCGCGGCTAATGAAAAACTGTTTTTT
v_gene: TRBV6-7; j_gene: TRBJ2-3; d_gene: NA; abundance: NA; CDR3aa: CASSYGRDTQYF; CDR3nt: TGTGCCAGCAGTTACGGCAGAGATACGCAGTATTTT
v_gene: TRBV28; j_gene: TRBJ1-1; d_gene: TRBD1; abundance: NA; CDR3aa: CASSQTEGLGTGESAEAFF; CDR3nt: TGTGCCAGCAGTCAAACTGAAGGGCTGGGGACAGGGGAGAGCGCTGAAGCTTTCTTT
v_gene: TRBV7-6; j_gene: TRBJ2-1; d_gene: TRBD1; abundance: few; CDR3aa: CASRTGQFAYNEQFF; CDR3nt: TGTGCCAGCAGAACGGGACAGTTTGCCTATAATGAGCAGTTCTTC
v_gene: TRBV15; j_gene: TRBJ1-2; d_gene: NA; abundance: once; CDR3aa: CATSRDARFYYGYTF; CDR3nt: TGTGCCACCAGCAGAGATGCGAGATTCTACTATGGCTACACCTTC
v_gene: TRBV11-3; j_gene: TRBJ2-3; d_gene: NA; abundance: many; CDR3aa: CASSLTKGDGTDTQYF; CDR3nt: TGTGCCAGCAGCTTAACCAAGGGGGATGGCACAGATACGCAGTATTTT
v_gene: TRBV6-8; j_gene: TRBJ2-2; d_gene: NA; abundance: large; CDR3aa: CASSDSDTGELFF; CDR3nt: TGTGCCAGCAGTGACTCGGACACCGGGGAGCTGTTTTTT
v_gene: TRBV18; j_gene: TRBJ1-5; d_gene: TRBD1; abundance: NA; CDR3aa: CASSPTGDGNQPQHF; CDR3nt: TGTGCCAGCTCACCAACAGGGGATGGTAATCAGCCCCAGCATTTT
v_gene: TRBV27; j_gene: TRBJ2-5; d_gene: TRBD1; abundance: NA; CDR3aa: CASSFQQGQETQYF; CDR3nt: TGTGCCAGCAGTTTTCAACAGGGGCAAGAGACCCAGTACTTC
v_gene: TRBV28; j_gene: TRBJ1-5; d_gene: TRBD1; abundance: NA; CDR3aa: CASRQGGPNQPQHF; CDR3nt: TGTGCCAGCCGGCAGGGGGGACCCAATCAGCCCCAGCATTTT
v_gene: TRBV5-1; j_gene: TRBJ2-3; d_gene: NA; abundance: few; CDR3aa: CASRSSGERADTQYF; CDR3nt: TGCGCCAGCAGGTCCTCAGGGGAGAGGGCAGATACGCAGTATTTT
v_gene: TRBV9; j_gene: TRBJ2-7; d_gene: NA; abundance: NA; CDR3aa: CASRGTSYEQYF; CDR3nt: TGTGCCAGCAGGGGGACAAGTTACGAGCAGTACTTC
v_gene: TRBV29-1; j_gene: TRBJ1-1; d_gene: TRBD1; abundance: NA; CDR3aa: CSVEVGAGGWTEAFF; CDR3nt: TGCAGCGTTGAAGTGGGAGCAGGGGGGTGGACTGAAGCTTTCTTT
v_gene: TRBV22-1; j_gene: TRBJ2-3; d_gene: NA; abundance: NA; CDR3aa: CASKFRVLAGARTDTQYF; CDR3nt: TGTGCCAGCAAGTTTAGGGTCCTAGCGGGGGCTCGCACAGATACGCAGTATTTT
v_gene: TRBV25-1; j_gene: TRBJ2-1; d_gene: NA; abundance: NA; CDR3aa: CASSEGKGREQFF; CDR3nt: TGTGCCAGCAGTGAAGGCAAGGGTCGGGAGCAGTTCTTC
v_gene: TRBV18; j_gene: TRBJ1-6; d_gene: NA; abundance: NA; CDR3aa: CASSPGHHSPLHF; CDR3nt: TGTGCCAGCTCACCCGGACACCATTCACCCCTCCACTTT
v_gene: TRBV7-4; j_gene: TRBJ1-1; d_gene: NA; abundance: NA; CDR3aa: CASSLTGWTEAFF; CDR3nt: TGTGCCAGCAGCTTAACAGGGTGGACTGAAGCTTTCTTT
v_gene: TRBV28; j_gene: TRBJ1-5; d_gene: NA; abundance: once; CDR3aa: CASRAGGPRGQPQHF; CDR3nt: TGTGCCAGCCGGGCGGGAGGGCCACGTGGACAGCCCCAGCATTTT
v_gene: TRBV7-4; j_gene: TRBJ2-1; d_gene: NA; abundance: NA; CDR3aa: CASRTDANRVNEQFF; CDR3nt: TGTGCCAGCAGGACGGACGCGAACCGGGTCAATGAGCAGTTCTTC
v_gene: TRBV5-1; j_gene: TRBJ1-1; d_gene: NA; abundance: NA; CDR3aa: CASSLPGMNTEAFF; CDR3nt: TGCGCCAGCAGCTTGCCAGGAATGAACACTGAAGCTTTCTTT
v_gene: TRBV14; j_gene: TRBJ2-3; d_gene: NA; abundance: NA; CDR3aa: CASSQNGLKSTDTQYF; CDR3nt: TGTGCCAGCAGCCAAAACGGACTAAAAAGCACAGATACGCAGTATTTT
v_gene: TRBV28; j_gene: TRBJ2-7; d_gene: NA; abundance: NA; CDR3aa: CASLLGGQYEQYF; CDR3nt: TGTGCCAGCCTTTTAGGGGGTCAATACGAGCAGTACTTC
v_gene: TRBV19; j_gene: TRBJ2-7; d_gene: NA; abundance: NA; CDR3aa: CASSGRGAAYEQYF; CDR3nt: TGTGCCAGTTCTGGGCGCGGGGCGGCCTACGAGCAGTACTTC
v_gene: TRBV11-3; j_gene: TRBJ2-3; d_gene: NA; abundance: medium-sized; CDR3aa: CASSLVVGRMSTDTQYF; CDR3nt: TGTGCCAGCAGCTTAGTCGTGGGGCGGATGAGCACAGATACGCAGTATTTT
v_gene: TRBV28; j_gene: TRBJ1-2; d_gene: TRBD1; abundance: medium-sized; CDR3aa: CASSPGQGRYGYTF; CDR3nt: TGTGCCAGCAGTCCGGGACAGGGACGTTATGGCTACACCTTC